This entry concerns a single TCR beta chain. The antigen remains undetermined. The CDR3 is 15 amino acids. CDR1 is SGHTA, CDR2 FQGNSA, per germline. V gave up 5 bases and J gave up 1 base, with 12 bases separating them. This specimen belongs to a study of shared clonotypes between healthy human individuals. The assay was carried out at the deep level. Study processing details: Junction-only immunoSEQ data arrived without quality scores, meaning filtering differed. The protocol was immunoSEQ multiplex PCR, while the TCRdb copy is restricted to in-frame clones and leaves out a portion. V and J calls and clone size are as listed in that table; D and trimming were resolved from the DNA. Of 2,500,000 or so clones detected, 80% to 95% appear once; the ten largest clones hold more than 0.35%. Overall study results and limits: Depth of sequencing was expected to influence donor clonotype sharing. Generation probability values for non-shared clonotypes were lower than those for clonotypes shared by all four donors.

The TCR sequence derives from a man aged 18 to 30 in good health. Some clones in this sample may be carry-over from other donors' samples. Source material: naive CD4+ T cells from PBMCs. Subset reported: CD45RA+ positively selected. This sequence joins TRBV7-2 and TRBJ1-3; D call uncertain. The CDR3 DNA sequence: TGTGCCAGCAGCCCGGACGGTACATCTGGAAACACCATATATTTT. It codes for CASSPDGTSGNTIYF.